This T cell receptor (beta chain) was sequenced in a study of blood T cells in healthy people across ages. Background on the study: For every two T cells, template switching captured about one barcoded beta molecule.

Isolated PBMCs totaled at least 7 million in each sample. The V gene's germline CDR1 is WNHNN and CDR2 SYGVQD (reference sequence). V shed 5 bases and J shed 3 bases, with 13 bases lying between them. The CDR3 has 15 residues. This clonotype was seen only once. Using a J-beta primer mix together with a sample-barcoded 5' primer, a second PCR was run for roughly 6 to 11 cycles. TCRdb recomputed calls from the 5' RACE reads with MiXCR, one row per CDR3 protein. The sample consists of more than 1.4 million distinct CDR3 sequences, approximately 38% of them appearing once. The chain recombines TRBV10-1 with TRBJ2-2, with D maybe TRBD1 (5 bases). Sequencing input: blood. This TCR was sampled from a young woman in good health. The CDR3 spells CASSPGQPDTGELFF. CDR3 bases: TGCGCCAGCAGTCCCGGACAACCGGACACCGGGGAGCTGTTTTTT.